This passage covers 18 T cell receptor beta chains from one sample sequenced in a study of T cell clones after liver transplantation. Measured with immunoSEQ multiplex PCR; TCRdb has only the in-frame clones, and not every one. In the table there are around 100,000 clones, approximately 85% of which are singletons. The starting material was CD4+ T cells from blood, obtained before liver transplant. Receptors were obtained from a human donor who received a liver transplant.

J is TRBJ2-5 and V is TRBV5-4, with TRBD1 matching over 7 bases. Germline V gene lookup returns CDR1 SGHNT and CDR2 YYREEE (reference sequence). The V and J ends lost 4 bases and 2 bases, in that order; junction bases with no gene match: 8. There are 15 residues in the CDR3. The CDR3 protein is CASSRTGASQETQYF. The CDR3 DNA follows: TGTGCCAGCAGCCGTACAGGGGCTTCGCAAGAGACCCAGTACTTC.

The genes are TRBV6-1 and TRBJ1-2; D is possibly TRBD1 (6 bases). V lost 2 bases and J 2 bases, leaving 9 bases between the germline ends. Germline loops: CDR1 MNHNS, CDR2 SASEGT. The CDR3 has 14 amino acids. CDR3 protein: CASSETGTNYGYTF. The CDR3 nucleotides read TGTGCCAGCAGTGAAACAGGGACAAACTATGGCTACACCTTC.

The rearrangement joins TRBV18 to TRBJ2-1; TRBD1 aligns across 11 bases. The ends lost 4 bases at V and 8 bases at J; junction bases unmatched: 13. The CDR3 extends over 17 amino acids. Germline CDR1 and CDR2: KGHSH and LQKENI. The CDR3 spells CASSRSIRTGGLDEQFF. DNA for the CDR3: TGTGCCAGCTCACGGTCTATCAGGACAGGGGGCCTGGATGAGCAGTTCTTC.

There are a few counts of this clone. CDR3 loop: CASSLWDTNTEAFF. The CDR3 DNA sequence: TGCGCCAGCAGCTTATGGGACACTAACACTGAAGCTTTCTTT. The chain uses TRBV5-1 and TRBJ1-1; TRBD1 might be the D (6 bases). Per germline, CDR1 SGHRS and CDR2 YFSETQ. The CDR3 covers 14 residues. V shed 2 bases and J shed 2 bases, with 10 bases lying between them.

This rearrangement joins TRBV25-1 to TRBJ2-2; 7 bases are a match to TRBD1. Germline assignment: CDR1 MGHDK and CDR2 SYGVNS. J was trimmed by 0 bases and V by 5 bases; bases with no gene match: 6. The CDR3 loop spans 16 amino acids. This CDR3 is CASSIRGTANTGELFF. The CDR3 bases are TGTGCCAGCAGTATAAGGGGGACAGCGAACACCGGGGAGCTGTTTTTT.

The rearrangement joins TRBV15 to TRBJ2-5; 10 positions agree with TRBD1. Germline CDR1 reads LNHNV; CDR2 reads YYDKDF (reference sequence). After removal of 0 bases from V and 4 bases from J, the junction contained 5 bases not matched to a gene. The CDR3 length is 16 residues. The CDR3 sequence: CATSRDRGQGRETQYF. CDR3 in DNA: TGTGCCACCAGCAGAGATCGGGGACAGGGGAGAGAGACCCAGTACTTC.

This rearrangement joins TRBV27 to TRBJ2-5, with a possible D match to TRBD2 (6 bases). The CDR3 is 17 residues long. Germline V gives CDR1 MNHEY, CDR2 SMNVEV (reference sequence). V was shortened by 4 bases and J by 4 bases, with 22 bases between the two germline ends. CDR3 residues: CASSSGAKGRGTETQYF. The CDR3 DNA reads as TGTGCCAGCAGTTCCGGGGCAAAGGGGCGCGGGACAGAGACCCAGTACTTC.

Here the CDR3 reads CASNHGLADNEQFF. The CDR3 region has the DNA TGTGCCAGCAACCACGGACTAGCGGACAATGAGCAGTTCTTC. The V gene is TRBV6-1, the J gene TRBJ2-1; 10 nucleotides line up with TRBD2. The germline V gene has CDR1 MNHNS and CDR2 SASEGT. The junction had 5 bases not matched to a gene; V was cut back by 7 bases and J by 5 bases. The CDR3 runs 14 residues.

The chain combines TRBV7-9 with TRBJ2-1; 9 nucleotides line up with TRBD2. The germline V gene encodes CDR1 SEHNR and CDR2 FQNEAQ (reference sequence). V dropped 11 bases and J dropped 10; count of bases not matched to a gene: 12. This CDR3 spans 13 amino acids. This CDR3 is CALSRLAGFEQFF. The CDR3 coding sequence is TGTGCCCTCTCTCGTCTAGCGGGGTTCGAGCAGTTCTTC.

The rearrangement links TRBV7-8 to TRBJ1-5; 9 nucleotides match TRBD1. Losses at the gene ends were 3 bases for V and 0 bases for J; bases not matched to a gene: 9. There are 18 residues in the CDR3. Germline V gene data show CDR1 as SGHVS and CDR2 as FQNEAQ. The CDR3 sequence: CASSFYRGRGGSNQPQHF. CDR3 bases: TGTGCCAGCAGCTTCTACAGGGGGCGCGGTGGTAGCAATCAGCCCCAGCATTTT.

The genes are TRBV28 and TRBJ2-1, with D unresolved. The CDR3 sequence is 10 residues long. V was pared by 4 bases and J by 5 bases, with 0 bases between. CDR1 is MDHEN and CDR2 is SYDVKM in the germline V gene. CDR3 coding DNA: TGTGCCAGCAGTTACAATGAGCAGTTCTTC. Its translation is CASSYNEQFF.

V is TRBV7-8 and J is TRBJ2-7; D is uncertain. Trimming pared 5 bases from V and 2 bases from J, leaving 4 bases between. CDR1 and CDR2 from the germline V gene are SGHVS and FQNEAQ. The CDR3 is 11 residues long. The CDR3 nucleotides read TGTGCCAGCAGCATCGCCTACGAGCAGTACTTC. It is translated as CASSIAYEQYF.

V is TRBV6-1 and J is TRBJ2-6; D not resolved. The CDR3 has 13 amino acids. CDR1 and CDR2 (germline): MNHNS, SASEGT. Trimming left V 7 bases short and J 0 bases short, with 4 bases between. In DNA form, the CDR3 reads TGTGCCAGCACCGTCTCTGGGGCCAACGTCCTGACTTTC. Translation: CASTVSGANVLTF.

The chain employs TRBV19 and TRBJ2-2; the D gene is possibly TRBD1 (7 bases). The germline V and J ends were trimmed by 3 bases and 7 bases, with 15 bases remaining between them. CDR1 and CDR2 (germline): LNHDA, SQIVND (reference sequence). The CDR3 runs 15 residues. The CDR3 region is CASSIMTGRDGELFF. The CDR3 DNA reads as TGTGCCAGTAGTATTATGACAGGGCGGGACGGGGAGCTGTTTTTT. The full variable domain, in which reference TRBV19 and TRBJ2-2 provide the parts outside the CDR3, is DGGITQSPKYLFRKEGQNVTLSCEQNLNHDAMYWYRQDPGQGLRLIYYSQIVNDFQKGDIAEGYSVSREKKESFPLTVTSAQKNPTAFYLCASSIMTGRDGELFFGEGSRLTVL.

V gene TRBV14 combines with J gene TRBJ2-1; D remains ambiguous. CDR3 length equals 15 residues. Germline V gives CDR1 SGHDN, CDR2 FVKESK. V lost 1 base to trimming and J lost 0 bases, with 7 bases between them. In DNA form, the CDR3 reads TGTGCCAGCAGCCAAGGGTCCAGCTCCTACAATGAGCAGTTCTTC. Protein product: CASSQGSSSYNEQFF.

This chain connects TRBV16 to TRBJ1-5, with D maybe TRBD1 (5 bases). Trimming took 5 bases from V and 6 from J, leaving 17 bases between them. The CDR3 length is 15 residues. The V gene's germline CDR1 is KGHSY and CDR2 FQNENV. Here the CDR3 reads CASSYNPQGGQPQHF. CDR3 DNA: TGTGCCAGCAGCTACAATCCGCAGGGCGGTCAGCCCCAGCATTTT.

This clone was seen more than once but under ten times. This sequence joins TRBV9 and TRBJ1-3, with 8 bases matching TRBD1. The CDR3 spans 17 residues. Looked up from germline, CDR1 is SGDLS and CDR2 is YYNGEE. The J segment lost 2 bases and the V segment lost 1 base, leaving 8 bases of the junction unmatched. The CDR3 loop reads CASSVSAGGLAGNTIYF. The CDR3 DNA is TGTGCCAGCAGCGTATCCGCAGGGGGCTTAGCTGGAAACACCATATATTTT.

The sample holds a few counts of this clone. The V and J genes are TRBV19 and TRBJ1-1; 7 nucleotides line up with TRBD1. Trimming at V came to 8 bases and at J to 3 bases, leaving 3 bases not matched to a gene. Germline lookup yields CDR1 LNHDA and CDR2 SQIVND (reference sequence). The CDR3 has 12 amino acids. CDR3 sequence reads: CASEGAHTEAFF. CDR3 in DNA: TGTGCCAGTGAGGGGGCGCACACTGAAGCTTTCTTT.